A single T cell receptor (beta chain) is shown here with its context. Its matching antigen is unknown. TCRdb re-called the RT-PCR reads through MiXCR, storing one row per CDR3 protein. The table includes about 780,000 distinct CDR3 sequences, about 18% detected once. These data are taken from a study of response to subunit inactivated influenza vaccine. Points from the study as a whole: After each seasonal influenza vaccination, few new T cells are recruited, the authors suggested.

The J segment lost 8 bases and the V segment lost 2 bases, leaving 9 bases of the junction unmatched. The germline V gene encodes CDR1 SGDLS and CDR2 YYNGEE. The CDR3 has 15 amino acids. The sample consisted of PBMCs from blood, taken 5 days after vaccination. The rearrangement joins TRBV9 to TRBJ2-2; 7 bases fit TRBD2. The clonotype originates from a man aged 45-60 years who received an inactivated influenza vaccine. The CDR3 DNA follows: TGTGCCAGCAGCGTGGGGGGACTACCGGTAGGGGAGCTGTTTTTT. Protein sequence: CASSVGGLPVGELFF.